Included here is one T cell receptor (beta chain) sequence, with context. Its antigen is undetermined. This sample was taken from a study of cytotoxic CD8 clonotypes in ibrutinib-treated CLL. Study in general: Collecting the response samples happened after a median 12 months of treatment, with a range of 6 to 36.

General study findings and limits: Baseline levels of clonality went above those of age-matched healthy donors and moved with circulating CD8+ T-cell counts. Clonality climbed at ibrutinib response, then dropped toward baseline at progression.

CDR3 length: 17 residues. Germline loops: CDR1 KGHSH, CDR2 LQKENI. The trim removed 1 base at V and 4 bases at J, leaving 10 bases unmatched. TCRdb's table, derived via immunoSEQ multiplex PCR, lists solely in-frame clones and lacks some. The sample yields more than 200,000 clones, 70% seen once. Sample: PBMCs, taken after 24 months of ibrutinib treatment. This receptor was identified in a human donor with chronic lymphocytic leukemia. V is TRBV18 and J is TRBJ2-5; 9 bases align to TRBD2. The CDR3: CASSPRRAGGQGETQYF. CDR3 coding DNA: TGTGCCAGCTCACCACGCCGAGCGGGAGGCCAGGGAGAGACCCAGTACTTC.